This T cell receptor (beta chain) was sequenced during a study of identical twins (dated by TCRdb to about 2016). With regard to the full study: TCR alpha and beta repertoires from monozygotic twins, unrelated adults of various ages and cord blood were deep-sequenced to test whether fetal clonotypes persist. To rule out contamination, replicate twin experiments were performed at different times with different library preparation protocols. Study-level results and caveats: Compared with coincidental sharing between unrelated individuals, an excess of low generation-probability sequences was observed among out-of-frame TCR alpha sequences shared between twins. Fewer insertions were carried by abundant cord blood beta clonotypes, a similar but weaker trend appeared in young adult naive repertoires, and no such trend appeared in memory repertoires. Recombination models systematically underestimated out-of-frame TCR alpha sharing in monozygotic twins but agreed with sharing between unrelated individuals. Because the same donors could not be followed over many years, the conclusions relied on cross-sectional statistical analysis. The excess sharing between twins in beta out-of-frame sequences was weaker because fewer shared sequences reduced the signal-to-noise ratio. Invariant T cells such as MAIT and iNKT could partly confound zero-insertion analyses, although diverse VJ usage argued against such confounding for most clonotypes.

Taken from cysteine to phenylalanine, the CDR3 has 15 residues. Only the CDR3 region is kept as DNA, spanning 45 bases read in frame from base 1. V is clipped by 1 base and J by 1 base, and the sequence between their germline boundaries is 10 bases long. CDR1 and CDR2, per the germline V gene (reference sequence), are SEHNR and FQNEAQ. Every donor in the study was a healthy Caucasian. The twin cohort consisted of three pairs of female monozygotic twins, all aged roughly 18 to 30 years. The RNA used for TCR libraries was isolated from peripheral blood mononuclear cells. The method behind the library was 5' RACE. Sequencer: Illumina HiSeq 2000. A universal primer binding site was added through template switching, and the final cDNA carried a unique molecular identifier so that TCR cDNA molecules could be counted accurately. First-strand cDNA for TCR alpha and beta chains was synthesized from specific primers in the conserved constant-segment region. To control for contamination, every cDNA library was double barcoded, receiving both a SMART-Mk sample barcode and Illumina barcodes. Two successive PCR steps introduced TruSeq adapter sequences along with Illumina sample barcodes. The TCR alpha and beta cDNA libraries were sequenced on the Illumina HiSeq platform using custom primers. The original pipeline was this. Unique molecular identifiers were extracted from raw reads with MiGEC, and CDR3 positions were determined with MiXCR. Recombination models were inferred per individual with the repgenHMM and IGoR tools using an EM algorithm. The analysis of shared clonotypes was done with the tcR package in R, with sharing normalized by the product of cloneset sizes. To study raw recombination without the effects of thymic and clonal selection, out-of-frame nonproductive sequences were analyzed. TCRdb trimmed public reads at Q25 via fastp, called clones via MiXCR and kept in-frame beta chains. Under each unique CDR3 protein, matching rows form one entry showing the most common genes and DNA. What appears here as the V and J calls and clone size reflects TCRdb's work, not the paper's. In all, the sample holds about 660,000 distinct CDR3 sequences, and around 8.3% of those were seen once. Of the sample, 0.75% to 1% is held by the ten largest clones.

This clonotype appeared a few times. Its target antigen remains unknown. Base qualities are missing; no much larger clone stands one base away. Another study also made use of these data, one on yellow fever vaccine responses in identical twins. From that second study: According to the authors, in identical twins the way T cells responded to vaccination appeared partly convergent and partly personalized. In the study, vaccine-responding T cell clones were precisely tracked in identical twins.

This receptor chain uses TRBV7-9 and TRBJ2-5; a tentative D match to TRBD1 spans 5 bases. The sequenced material came from PBMCs. This clonotype was obtained from a woman aged 18-35 years in good health. The bases are TGTGCCAGCAGCTTAGAACAGGTCCTCCAAGAGACCCAGTACTTC. Protein translation: CASSLEQVLQETQYF.